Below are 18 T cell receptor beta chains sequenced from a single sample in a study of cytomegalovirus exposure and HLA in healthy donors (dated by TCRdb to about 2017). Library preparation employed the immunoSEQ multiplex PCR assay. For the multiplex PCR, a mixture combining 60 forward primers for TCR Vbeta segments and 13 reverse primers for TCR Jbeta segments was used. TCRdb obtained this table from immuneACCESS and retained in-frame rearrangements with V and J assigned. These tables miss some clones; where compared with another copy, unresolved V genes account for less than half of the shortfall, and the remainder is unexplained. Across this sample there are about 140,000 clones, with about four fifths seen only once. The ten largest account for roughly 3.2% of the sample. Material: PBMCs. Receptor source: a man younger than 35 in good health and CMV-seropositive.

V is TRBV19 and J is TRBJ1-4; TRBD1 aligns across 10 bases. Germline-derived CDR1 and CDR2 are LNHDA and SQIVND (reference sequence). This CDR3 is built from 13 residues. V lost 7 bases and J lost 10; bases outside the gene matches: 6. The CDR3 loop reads CASTTGQGVKLFF. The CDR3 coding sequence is TGTGCCAGTACCACCGGACAGGGGGTAAAACTGTTTTTT. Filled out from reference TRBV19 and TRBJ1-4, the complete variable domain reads DGGITQSPKYLFRKEGQNVTLSCEQNLNHDAMYWYRQDPGQGLRLIYYSQIVNDFQKGDIAEGYSVSREKKESFPLTVTSAQKNPTAFYLCASTTGQGVKLFFGSGTQLSVL.

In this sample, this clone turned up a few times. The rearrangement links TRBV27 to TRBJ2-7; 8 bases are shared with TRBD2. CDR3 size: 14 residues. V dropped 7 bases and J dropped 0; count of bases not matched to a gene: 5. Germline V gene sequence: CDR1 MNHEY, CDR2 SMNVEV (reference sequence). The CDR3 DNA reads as TGTGCCAGCACACCGGGACTAGGCTCCTACGAGCAGTACTTC. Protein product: CASTPGLGSYEQYF.

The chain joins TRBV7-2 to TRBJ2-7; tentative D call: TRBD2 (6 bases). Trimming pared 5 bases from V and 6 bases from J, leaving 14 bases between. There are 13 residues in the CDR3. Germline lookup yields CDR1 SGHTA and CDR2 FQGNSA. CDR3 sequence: CASSQGTSGEQYF. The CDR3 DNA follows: TGTGCCAGCAGCCAAGGGACTTCAGGCGAGCAGTACTTC.

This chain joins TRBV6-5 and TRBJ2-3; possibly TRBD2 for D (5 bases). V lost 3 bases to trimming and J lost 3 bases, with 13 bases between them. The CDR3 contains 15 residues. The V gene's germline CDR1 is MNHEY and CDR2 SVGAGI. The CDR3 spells CASSYAGYDTDTQYF. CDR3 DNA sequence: TGTGCCAGCAGTTATGCGGGCTATGATACAGATACGCAGTATTTT.

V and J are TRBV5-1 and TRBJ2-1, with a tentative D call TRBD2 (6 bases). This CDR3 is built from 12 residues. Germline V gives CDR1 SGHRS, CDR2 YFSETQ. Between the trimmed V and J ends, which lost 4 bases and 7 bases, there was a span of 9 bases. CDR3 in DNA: TGCGCCAGCAGCAGGCTAGCGAATGAGCAGTTCTTC. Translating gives CASSRLANEQFF. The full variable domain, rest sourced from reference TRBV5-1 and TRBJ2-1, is KAGVTQTPRYLIKTRGQQVTLSCSPISGHRSVSWYQQTPGQGLQFLFEYFSETQRNKGNFPGRFSGRQFSNSRSEMNVSTLELGDSALYLCASSRLANEQFFGPGTRLTVL.

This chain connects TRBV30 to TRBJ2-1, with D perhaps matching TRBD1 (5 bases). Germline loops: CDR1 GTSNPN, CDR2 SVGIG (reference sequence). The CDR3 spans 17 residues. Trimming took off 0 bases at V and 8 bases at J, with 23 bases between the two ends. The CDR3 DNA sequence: TGTGCCTGGAGTGTAACGACCGGGCTAGGGGTTGTGGATGAGCAGTTCTTC. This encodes CAWSVTTGLGVVDEQFF.

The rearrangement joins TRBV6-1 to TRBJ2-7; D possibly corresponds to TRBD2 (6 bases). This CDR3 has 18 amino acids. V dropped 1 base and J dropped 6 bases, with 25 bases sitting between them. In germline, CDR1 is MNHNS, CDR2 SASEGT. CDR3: CASSEGVDGASGTVEQYF. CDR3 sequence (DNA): TGTGCCAGCAGTGAAGGGGTTGATGGGGCATCCGGGACTGTCGAGCAGTACTTC.

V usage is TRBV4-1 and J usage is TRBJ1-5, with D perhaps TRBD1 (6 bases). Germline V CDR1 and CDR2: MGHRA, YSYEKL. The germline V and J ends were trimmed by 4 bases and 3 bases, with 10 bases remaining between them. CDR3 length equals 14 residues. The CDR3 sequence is CASSPSGVNQPQHF. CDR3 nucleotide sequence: TGCGCCAGCAGCCCGTCAGGGGTCAATCAGCCCCAGCATTTT.

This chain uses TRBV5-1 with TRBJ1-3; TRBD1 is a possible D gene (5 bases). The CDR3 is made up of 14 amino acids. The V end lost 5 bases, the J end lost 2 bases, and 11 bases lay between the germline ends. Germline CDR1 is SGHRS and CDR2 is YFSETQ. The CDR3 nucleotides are TGCGCCAGCAGTACGGGGGGAACTGGAAACACCATATATTTT. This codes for CASSTGGTGNTIYF.

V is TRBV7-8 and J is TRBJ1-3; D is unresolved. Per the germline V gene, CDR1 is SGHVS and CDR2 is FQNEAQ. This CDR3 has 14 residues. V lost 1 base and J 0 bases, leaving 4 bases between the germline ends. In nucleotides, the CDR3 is TGTGCCAGCAGCTTAGGGAGCTCTGGAAACACCATATATTTT. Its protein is CASSLGSSGNTIYF.

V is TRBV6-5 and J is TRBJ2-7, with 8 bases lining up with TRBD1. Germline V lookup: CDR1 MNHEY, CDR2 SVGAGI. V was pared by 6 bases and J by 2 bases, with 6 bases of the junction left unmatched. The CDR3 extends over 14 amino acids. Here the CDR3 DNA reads TGTGCCAGCAGAGAAACAGGGGGGCCCTACGAGCAGTACTTC. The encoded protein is CASRETGGPYEQYF.

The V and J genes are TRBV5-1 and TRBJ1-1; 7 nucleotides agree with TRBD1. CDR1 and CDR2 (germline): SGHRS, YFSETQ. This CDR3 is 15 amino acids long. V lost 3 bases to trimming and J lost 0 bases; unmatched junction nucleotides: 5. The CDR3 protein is CASSSDRDMNTEAFF. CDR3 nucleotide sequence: TGCGCCAGCAGCTCCGACAGGGATATGAACACTGAAGCTTTCTTT.

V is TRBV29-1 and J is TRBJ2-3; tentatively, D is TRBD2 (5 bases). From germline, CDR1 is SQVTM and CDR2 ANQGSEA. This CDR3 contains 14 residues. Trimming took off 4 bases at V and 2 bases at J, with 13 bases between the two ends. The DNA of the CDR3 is TGCAGCGTTGTGGTAGCGATTTCCACAGATACGCAGTATTTT. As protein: CSVVVAISTDTQYF.

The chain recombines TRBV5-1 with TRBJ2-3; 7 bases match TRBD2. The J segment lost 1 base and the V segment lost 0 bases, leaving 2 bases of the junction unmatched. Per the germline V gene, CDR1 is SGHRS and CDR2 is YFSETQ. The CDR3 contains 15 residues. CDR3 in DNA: TGCGCCAGCAGCTTGGTCACTAGCGGCACAGATACGCAGTATTTT. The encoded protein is CASSLVTSGTDTQYF.

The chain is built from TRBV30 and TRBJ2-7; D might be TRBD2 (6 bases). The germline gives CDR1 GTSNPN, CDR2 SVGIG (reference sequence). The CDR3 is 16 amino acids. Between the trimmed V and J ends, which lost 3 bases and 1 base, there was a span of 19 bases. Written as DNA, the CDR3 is TGTGCCTGGAGACAACCGGGACTCCGGGGTTCCTACGAGCAGTACTTC. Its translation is CAWRQPGLRGSYEQYF.

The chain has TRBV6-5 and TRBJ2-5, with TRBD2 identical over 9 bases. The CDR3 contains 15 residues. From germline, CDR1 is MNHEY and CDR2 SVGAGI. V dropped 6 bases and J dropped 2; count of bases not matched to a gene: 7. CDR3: CASREGTSLQETQYF. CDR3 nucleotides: TGTGCCAGCAGAGAGGGGACTAGCCTACAAGAGACCCAGTACTTC.

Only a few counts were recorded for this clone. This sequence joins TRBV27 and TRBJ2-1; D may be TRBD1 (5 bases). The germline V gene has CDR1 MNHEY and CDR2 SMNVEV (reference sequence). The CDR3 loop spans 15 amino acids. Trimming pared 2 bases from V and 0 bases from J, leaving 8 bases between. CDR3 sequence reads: CASSLAGFSYNEQFF. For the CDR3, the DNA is TGTGCCAGCAGTTTAGCAGGGTTCTCCTACAATGAGCAGTTCTTC.

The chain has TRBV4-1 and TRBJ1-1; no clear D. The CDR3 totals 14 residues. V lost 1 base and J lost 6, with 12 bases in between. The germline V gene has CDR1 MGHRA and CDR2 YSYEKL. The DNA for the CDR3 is TGCGCCAGCAGCCAAGGACCTCGTGCGGCTGAAGCTTTCTTT. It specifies CASSQGPRAAEAFF.